The 4 T cell receptor beta chains presented below share a single source sample, sequenced in a study of T cell changes during pregnancy in multiple sclerosis (dated by TCRdb to between 2019 and 2020). Libraries came from the immunoSEQ multiplex PCR assay. TCRdb's version of the immuneACCESS table is confined to in-frame rearrangements and falls short of the full clone set. An unresolved V gene accounts for under half of the shortfall where checked; the remainder is of unknown origin. In all, the sample holds around 35,000 clones, and about 91% of those were seen once. About 0.4% of the sample is held by the ten biggest clonotypes. The sample was CD4+ T cells from peripheral blood mononuclear cells, taken in the third trimester of pregnancy. These TCRs come from a female donor in good health, enrolled as a control in a pregnancy study.

V is TRBV4-2 and J is TRBJ1-1; D not certain. In germline, CDR1 is LGHNA, CDR2 YNFKEQ. V lost 5 bases to trimming and J lost 1 base, with 11 bases between them. The CDR3 is 14 amino acids. CDR3 in amino acids: CASSGRGGNTEAFF. CDR3 in DNA: TGTGCCAGCAGCGGCCGGGGAGGGAACACTGAAGCTTTCTTT.

Only one count was recorded for this clone. The chain recombines TRBV4-2 with TRBJ1-1; D is undetermined. This CDR3 spans 15 amino acids. CDR1 is LGHNA, CDR2 YNFKEQ, per germline. Trimming removed 0 bases from V and 4 bases from J, with 12 bases in between. CDR3 loop: CASSQDLGGLTEAFF. Here the CDR3 DNA reads TGTGCCAGCAGCCAAGATTTGGGAGGCCTCACTGAAGCTTTCTTT.

The gene calls are TRBV7-9 and TRBJ1-1; no firm D call. Germline V gene sequence: CDR1 SEHNR, CDR2 FQNEAQ (reference sequence). V lost 5 bases to trimming and J lost 1 base, with 5 bases between them. This CDR3 has 12 residues. CDR3 DNA: TGTGCCAGCAGCCCCAAGAACACTGAAGCTTTCTTT. Its translation: CASSPKNTEAFF.

The CDR3 DNA sequence: TGTGCCAGCAGCCCTAGCGGAAACCCTGGTGGGAAGCAGTACTTC. Its translation: CASSPSGNPGGKQYF. This chain joins TRBV14 and TRBJ2-7; 7 nucleotides match TRBD2. The CDR3 covers 15 residues. Germline V gene sequence: CDR1 SGHDN, CDR2 FVKESK. Trimming cost V 4 bases and J 8 bases; bases outside gene matches: 14.